The 25 T cell receptor beta chains below come from one sample, sequenced in a study of vaccination and CD4 T cells after COVID-19. CD4+ T cells that had been cultured provided DNA sequenced with the Oncomine TCR Beta short-read assay. Using its own MiXCR run on the PCR reads, TCRdb lists one record per CDR3 protein. This sample has 14,000 to 15,000 distinct CDR3 sequences, with 50% to 55% found just once. Antigens of these TCRs are unknown. Treatment defined: approximately nine-day PBMC culture with coronavirus spike peptide pools or control peptides (ViraFEST assay). What was sequenced was CD4+ T cells from blood, cultured in vitro. The source is a human donor who had recovered from COVID-19.

The chain is built from TRBV27 and TRBJ2-1; the match to TRBD1 covers 8 bases. The CDR3 runs to 14 residues. Losses at the gene ends were 5 bases for V and 8 bases for J; bases not matched to a gene: 8. Germline V gene lookup returns CDR1 MNHEY and CDR2 SMNVEV (reference sequence). Here the CDR3 DNA reads TGTGCCAGCAGTCCTTCTGACAGGGGCGATGAGCAGTTCTTC. Translation: CASSPSDRGDEQFF.

This clonotype has a handful of counts. CDR3 amino acids: CASRKDRWTNSPLHF. The DNA of the CDR3 is TGTGCCAGCAGAAAAGACAGGTGGACTAATTCACCCCTCCACTTT. The chain has TRBV6-1 and TRBJ1-6, with D perhaps matching TRBD1 (6 bases). The germline gives CDR1 MNHNS, CDR2 SASEGT. V was clipped by 6 bases and J by 6 bases, with 15 bases between them. This CDR3 spans 15 amino acids.

The V call is TRBV6-1, the J call TRBJ2-1; 9 bases map to TRBD1. The J call may be wrong; the DNA end is better matched by TRBJ2-7. The CDR3 runs to 14 residues. The V gene's germline CDR1 is MNHNS and CDR2 SASEGT. CDR3 nucleotides: TGTGCCAGCAGTCAACAGGGGGCGAGGAGGGAGCAGTACTTC. Residues: CASSQQGARREQYF.

J is TRBJ2-4 and V is TRBV28; no clear D. From germline, CDR1 is MDHEN and CDR2 SYDVKM. This CDR3 spans 16 amino acids. V was shortened by 3 bases and J by 0 bases, with 12 bases between the two germline ends. CDR3 sequence: CASSFWSMAAKNIQYF. CDR3 DNA sequence: TGTGCCAGCAGTTTTTGGTCGATGGCAGCCAAAAACATTCAGTACTTC.

This clonotype was found a few times. This chain uses TRBV20-1 with TRBJ1-6; possible D gene TRBD1, 6 bases. Germline V lookup: CDR1 DFQATT, CDR2 SNEGSKA (reference sequence). This CDR3 has 13 amino acids. Trimming cost V 5 bases and J 10 bases, with 15 bases left between them. CDR3 amino acids: CSACEGELSPLHF. CDR3 coding DNA: TGCAGTGCTTGCGAGGGGGAGTTATCACCCCTCCACTTT.

The rearrangement links TRBV20-1 to TRBJ1-1, with unresolved D. V lost 6 bases, J lost 1 base, and 12 bases lay in between. This CDR3 spans 13 amino acids. Germline V gene sequence: CDR1 DFQATT, CDR2 SNEGSKA (reference sequence). The CDR3 DNA reads as TGCAGTGCGGCGGGAGGCCCGAACACTGAAGCTTTCTTT. Encoded protein: CSAAGGPNTEAFF.

This sequence joins TRBV21-1 and TRBJ2-1; no check of the table's D call, TRBD1, against the DNA was made. TRBV21-1 is a pseudogene locus. This CDR3 spans 15 amino acids. The CDR3 DNA reads as TGTGCCAGCAGCAAAGCGAAGGGGGCGCTTAATGAGCAGTTCTTC. Translated, it gives CASSKAKGALNEQFF.

This clonotype was picked up a small number of times. The genes are TRBV15 and TRBJ2-3; 8 bases align to TRBD2. V was pared by 2 bases and J by 2 bases, with 12 bases of the junction left unmatched. This CDR3 contains 18 residues. The V gene's germline CDR1 is LNHNV and CDR2 YYDKDF (reference sequence). The CDR3 spells CATSRLSPTSDYTDTQYF. The CDR3 coding sequence is TGTGCCACCAGCAGACTTAGCCCGACTAGCGATTACACAGATACGCAGTATTTT.

The chain recombines TRBV7-2 with TRBJ2-2, with TRBD1 matching 9 bases. From germline, CDR1 is SGHTA and CDR2 FQGNSA. V trimming: 6 bases; J trimming: 2 bases; junction bases outside the gene matches: 10. This CDR3 is built from 17 residues. The CDR3 reads CASRAPGTGRNTGELFF. Here the CDR3 DNA reads TGTGCCAGCAGGGCACCCGGGACAGGGAGAAACACCGGGGAGCTGTTTTTT. Based on the CDR3 plus reference TRBV7-2 and TRBJ2-2, the full variable domain is GAGVSQSPSNKVTEKGKDVELRCDPISGHTALYWYRQSLGQGLEFLIYFQGNSAPDKSGLPSDRFSAERTGGSVSTLTIQRTQQEDSAVYLCASRAPGTGRNTGELFFGEGSRLTVL.

By sample share, this clonotype is medium-sized (0.01 to 0.1%). This sequence joins TRBV20-1 and TRBJ1-2; 7 bases map to TRBD1. This CDR3 contains 12 residues. J gave up 6 bases and V 5 bases, and 6 bases lay outside the gene matches. Germline V CDR1 and CDR2: DFQATT, SNEGSKA (reference sequence). CDR3 nucleotides: TGCAGTGCTGATAGACAGGGTGATGGCTACACCTTC. This translates into CSADRQGDGYTF.

Only a few counts were recorded for this clonotype. The V and J genes are TRBV28 and TRBJ1-2, with D maybe TRBD1 (6 bases). CDR3 size: 15 residues. V was shortened by 5 bases and J by 4 bases, with 17 bases between the two germline ends. Germline assignment: CDR1 MDHEN and CDR2 SYDVKM. Here the CDR3 reads CASSLQGGGSYGYTF. The CDR3 coding sequence is TGTGCCAGCAGTCTCCAGGGAGGGGGATCCTATGGCTACACCTTC.

This chain links TRBV7-6 with TRBJ2-5; D remains ambiguous. Germline V gene data show CDR1 as SGHVS and CDR2 as FNYEAQ. CDR3 length: 14 amino acids. V lost 2 bases, J lost 1 base, and 8 bases lay in between. The chain's CDR3 is CASSLRFIQETQYF. The CDR3 DNA sequence: TGTGCCAGCAGCTTAAGGTTTATCCAAGAGACCCAGTACTTC.

The J gene is TRBJ2-5, the V gene TRBV7-9; D gene unclear. Trimming cost V 6 bases and J 2 bases, with 4 bases left between them. This CDR3 has 11 amino acids. Germline loops: CDR1 SEHNR, CDR2 FQNEAQ (reference sequence). The CDR3 sequence: CASSHQETQYF. CDR3 coding DNA: TGTGCCAGCAGTCATCAAGAGACCCAGTACTTC. The variable domain in full, with the rest retrieved from reference TRBV7-9 and TRBJ2-5, is DTGVSQNPRHKITKRGQNVTFRCDPISEHNRLYWYRQTLGQGPEFLTYFQNEAQLEKSRLLSDRFSAERPKGSFSTLEIQRTEQGDSAMYLCASSHQETQYFGPGTRLLVL.

CDR3 sequence (DNA): TGTGCCAGCAGTCCACGACAGGGGCGAGGCTACACCTTC. Protein: CASSPRQGRGYTF. The rearrangement links TRBV6-1 to TRBJ1-2; the match to TRBD1 covers 8 bases. Trimming took 5 bases from V and 8 from J; bases not matched to a gene: 7. The CDR3 is 13 residues long. From germline, CDR1 is MNHNS and CDR2 SASEGT.

This clonotype was observed once. CDR3 DNA sequence: TGTGCCAGCAGCTATAACCTAGGGACTAGCGGGAGATCCATTACGCAGTATTTT. Translated: CASSYNLGTSGRSITQYF. The chain is built from TRBV7-9 and TRBJ2-3; 14 bases fit TRBD2. Germline CDR1 SEHNR, CDR2 FQNEAQ (reference sequence). The trim removed 4 bases at V and 8 bases at J, leaving 14 bases unmatched. This CDR3 has 18 amino acids.

By its share, this clonotype is large (0.1 to 1%). The V call is TRBV7-3, the J call TRBJ2-2; 9 bases agree with TRBD2. The V and J ends lost 4 bases and 0 bases, in that order; junction bases with no gene match: 3. The CDR3 has 16 amino acids. CDR1 and CDR2 (germline): SGHTA, FQGTGA. The CDR3 loop is CASSSSGRTNTGELFF. DNA of the CDR3: TGTGCCAGCAGCTCCAGCGGGAGGACGAACACCGGGGAGCTGTTTTTT.

The chain uses TRBV28 and TRBJ2-3; 10 bases fit TRBD2. The CDR3 is 15 residues long. J gave up 6 bases and V 4 bases, and 7 bases lay outside the gene matches. CDR1 is MDHEN and CDR2 is SYDVKM in the germline V gene. The CDR3 DNA follows: TGTGCCAGCAGTTACCCGCTAGCGGGAGTTGATACGCAGTATTTT. Its protein is CASSYPLAGVDTQYF.

This sequence joins TRBV10-3 and TRBJ2-5; tentatively, D is TRBD2 (6 bases). This CDR3 region has 15 residues. Looked up from germline, CDR1 is ENHRY and CDR2 is SYGVKD. V lost 3 bases and J 4 bases, leaving 15 bases between the germline ends. CDR3 nucleotide sequence: TGTGCCATCAGTGACGCGTCTCGGGGGTTAGAGACCCAGTACTTC. Amino acid sequence: CAISDASRGLETQYF.

This clonotype was counted a few times. This chain links TRBV28 with TRBJ2-7; weak D call: TRBD1 (5 bases). V lost 6 bases to trimming and J lost 6 bases, with 12 bases between them. Germline lookup yields CDR1 MDHEN and CDR2 SYDVKM. This CDR3 spans 12 amino acids. Here the CDR3 reads CASSTSRVEQYF. As DNA, the CDR3 is TGTGCCAGCAGCACCTCCAGGGTCGAGCAGTACTTC.

DNA for the CDR3: TGCAGTGCTAGACCCCACCTCCAGGGGCATGGCTACACCTTC. Translating it yields CSARPHLQGHGYTF. The gene calls are TRBV20-1 and TRBJ1-2; D perhaps matches TRBD1 (6 bases). There are 14 residues in the CDR3. The germline CDR1 and CDR2 sequences are DFQATT and SNEGSKA (reference sequence). V shed 2 bases and J shed 6 bases, with 16 bases lying between them.

V and J are TRBV7-9 and TRBJ1-3, with D perhaps matching TRBD1 (6 bases). Germline-derived CDR1 and CDR2 are SEHNR and FQNEAQ (reference sequence). The CDR3 runs to 17 residues. Trimming removed 5 bases from V and 0 bases from J, with 17 bases in between. The CDR3 loop is CASSRGTTQFSGNTIYF. The CDR3 DNA is TGTGCCAGCAGCAGGGGGACGACACAATTCTCTGGAAACACCATATATTTT. The whole variable domain, filled in from reference TRBV7-9 and TRBJ1-3, reads DTGVSQNPRHKITKRGQNVTFRCDPISEHNRLYWYRQTLGQGPEFLTYFQNEAQLEKSRLLSDRFSAERPKGSFSTLEIQRTEQGDSAMYLCASSRGTTQFSGNTIYFGEGSWLTVV.

In this sample, this clonotype turned up once. This chain connects TRBV20-1 to TRBJ2-1, with a weak D call TRBD2 (6 bases). The germline gives CDR1 DFQATT, CDR2 SNEGSKA (reference sequence). The V gene lost 7 bases and the J gene lost 0 bases, with 13 bases spanning the gap. This CDR3 is 14 amino acids long. The CDR3 here is CSVPGRGSYNEQFF. In nucleotides, the CDR3 is TGCAGTGTTCCCGGGCGGGGCTCCTACAATGAGCAGTTCTTC.

This clonotype was seen a few times. This chain joins TRBV25-1 and TRBJ1-2; the match to TRBD1 covers 8 bases. CDR3 size: 13 residues. After removal of 1 base from V and 6 bases from J, the junction contained 1 base not matched to a gene. Per the germline V gene, CDR1 is MGHDK and CDR2 is SYGVNS. This CDR3 is CASSEWTGNGYTF. CDR3 DNA: TGTGCCAGCAGTGAATGGACAGGGAATGGCTACACCTTC.

V and J are TRBV20-1 and TRBJ2-7; D is undetermined. Germline CDR1 is DFQATT and CDR2 is SNEGSKA (reference sequence). The CDR3 is 15 residues long. Between the trimmed V and J ends, which lost 1 base and 3 bases, there was a span of 16 bases. CDR3 sequence: CSARGPNSGHYEQYF. DNA for the CDR3: TGCAGTGCTAGAGGACCTAATTCGGGCCACTACGAGCAGTACTTC.

The chain employs TRBV7-2 and TRBJ2-5; D is uncertain. The CDR3 loop spans 12 amino acids. Trimming removed 0 bases at V and 5 bases at J, with 4 bases between. CDR1 and CDR2 from the germline V gene are SGHTA and FQGNSA. CDR3 residues: CASSLASETQYF. The DNA for the CDR3 is TGTGCCAGCAGCTTAGCGTCCGAGACCCAGTACTTC. Full variable domain (remainder filled in from reference TRBV7-2 and TRBJ2-5): GAGVSQSPSNKVTEKGKDVELRCDPISGHTALYWYRQSLGQGLEFLIYFQGNSAPDKSGLPSDRFSAERTGGSVSTLTIQRTQQEDSAVYLCASSLASETQYFGPGTRLLVL.